This passage covers 27 T cell receptor beta chains from one sample sequenced in a study of PD-L1 blockade in urothelial cancer (TCRdb year 2017). The library was built by means of the immunoSEQ multiplex PCR assay. This immuneACCESS table, as held by TCRdb, lists in-frame sequences with V and J called but not all clones. Of the missing ones, under half trace to an unresolved V gene in checked studies; the others have no known cause. The sample profile shows roughly 74,000 clones; about nine tenths of them were found once. Around 5% of the sample lies in the top ten. This sample comprised PBMCs, obtained around atezolizumab (anti-PD-L1) treatment. The receptor source for this set is a woman in her 70s with urothelial cancer.

This clone was seen a few times. The chain couples TRBV5-1 to TRBJ1-2; D is uncertain. This CDR3 has 15 amino acids. CDR1 SGHRS and CDR2 YFSETQ come from the germline V gene. V lost 0 bases to trimming and J lost 7 bases, with 16 bases between them. The CDR3 bases are TGCGCCAGCAGCTTGGAACCTGCGTCCGGTGGTGGCTACACCTTC. This gives the protein CASSLEPASGGGYTF.

This clone was seen only once. This rearrangement joins TRBV19 to TRBJ2-1, with 12 bases fitting TRBD1. CDR3 size: 14 residues. With 4 bases clipped from V and 8 bases from J, the junction kept 3 bases outside the gene matches. The germline gives CDR1 LNHDA, CDR2 SQIVND (reference sequence). DNA for the CDR3: TGTGCCAGTAGTAGCGGGACAGGGGGCCATGAGCAGTTCTTC. Residues: CASSSGTGGHEQFF.

This clone has more than one count but fewer than ten. The gene calls are TRBV10-1 and TRBJ1-4; 8 bases are shared with TRBD1. J lost 8 bases, V lost 5 bases, and 7 bases had no gene match. The CDR3 is 14 amino acids. CDR1 and CDR2 from the germline V gene are WNHNN and SYGVQD (reference sequence). CDR3 nucleotides: TGCGCCAGCAGTACCGGGACAGGCCGGGAAAAACTGTTTTTT. Amino acid sequence: CASSTGTGREKLFF.

The gene calls are TRBV9 and TRBJ1-2; the match to TRBD1 covers 8 bases. This CDR3 spans 14 amino acids. Germline assignment: CDR1 SGDLS and CDR2 YYNGEE. V shed 2 bases, J shed 4 bases, and the junction held 4 bases outside the gene matches. CDR3 bases: TGTGCCAGCAGCGTTTCAGGGGGCCCCTATGGCTACACCTTC. This sequence encodes CASSVSGGPYGYTF. The complete variable domain, with remaining parts taken from reference TRBV9 and TRBJ1-2, reads DSGVTQTPKHLITATGQRVTLRCSPRSGDLSVYWYQQSLDQGLQFLIQYYNGEERAKGNILERFSAQQFPDLHSELNLSSLELGDSALYFCASSVSGGPYGYTFGSGTRLTVV.

This chain uses TRBV9 with TRBJ1-5; D uncertain. Germline values: CDR1 SGDLS, CDR2 YYNGEE. This CDR3 region has 15 residues. V was pared by 0 bases and J by 4 bases, with 11 bases between. This CDR3 reads CASSVEPGLNQPQHF. Written as DNA, the CDR3 is TGTGCCAGCAGCGTAGAGCCAGGATTGAATCAGCCCCAGCATTTT.

This sequence joins TRBV7-9 and TRBJ2-7; the D gene is possibly TRBD2 (6 bases). The CDR3 extends over 15 amino acids. V dropped 2 bases and J dropped 2 bases, with 13 bases sitting between them. Germline V gives CDR1 SEHNR, CDR2 FQNEAQ (reference sequence). The CDR3, as DNA: TGTGCCAGCAGCTTACAGGGTAGCGGTACCTACGAGCAGTACTTC. Translated: CASSLQGSGTYEQYF.

The chain uses TRBV29-1 and TRBJ2-2, with D unclear. Germline V lookup: CDR1 SQVTM, CDR2 ANQGSEA. Trimming removed 3 bases from V and 3 bases from J, with 5 bases in between. CDR3 size: 12 residues. The CDR3 DNA is TGCAGCGTTGATCCTGACACCGGGGAGCTGTTTTTT. It specifies CSVDPDTGELFF.

The chain has TRBV5-1 and TRBJ1-4; the D gene is possibly TRBD1 (6 bases). CDR3 length: 15 amino acids. V lost 1 base, J lost 2 bases, and 9 bases lay in between. The germline gives CDR1 SGHRS, CDR2 YFSETQ. CDR3 nucleotides: TGCGCCAGCAGCTTGTCAGGGGCCACTAATGAAAAACTGTTTTTT. It specifies CASSLSGATNEKLFF.

The table lists this clone with a count of one. The chain carries TRBV6-6 and TRBJ2-7; 10 positions match TRBD1. The V and J ends lost 2 bases and 3 bases, in that order; junction bases with no gene match: 4. This CDR3 has 15 residues. The germline CDR1 and CDR2 sequences are MNHNY and SVGAGI (reference sequence). The CDR3 here is CASSYGTGEFYEQYF. DNA of the CDR3: TGTGCCAGCAGTTACGGGACAGGGGAGTTCTACGAGCAGTACTTC.

The chain has TRBV28 and TRBJ2-3; possibly TRBD1 for D (5 bases). V was clipped by 6 bases and J by 1 base, with 23 bases between them. The CDR3 consists of 18 residues. Per germline, CDR1 MDHEN and CDR2 SYDVKM. Here the CDR3 reads CASRMGPLKFNGTDTQYF. The CDR3 region has the DNA TGTGCCAGCAGGATGGGGCCTCTGAAATTTAACGGCACAGATACGCAGTATTTT.

The count of this clone is one. J is TRBJ2-1 and V is TRBV27, with D perhaps matching TRBD1 (5 bases). The CDR3 loop spans 14 amino acids. Germline CDR1 and CDR2: MNHEY and SMNVEV (reference sequence). Between the trimmed V and J ends, which lost 2 bases and 0 bases, there was a span of 5 bases. DNA of the CDR3: TGTGCCAGCAGTTTACAGGGCTCCTACAATGAGCAGTTCTTC. Protein: CASSLQGSYNEQFF.

The V call is TRBV29-1, the J call TRBJ2-3, with TRBD2 identical over 8 bases. The germline V gene encodes CDR1 SQVTM and CDR2 ANQGSEA. CDR3 length: 14 residues. V was clipped by 6 bases and J by 4 bases; unmatched bases: 9. This CDR3 is CSVVRAGVADTQYF. CDR3 in DNA: TGCAGCGTAGTTAGAGCGGGAGTGGCAGATACGCAGTATTTT.

V and J are TRBV5-6 and TRBJ1-6; 12 nucleotides agree with TRBD1. Germline V gene data show CDR1 as SGHDT and CDR2 as YYEEEE. This CDR3 is 18 amino acids long. J was trimmed by 5 bases and V by 3 bases; bases with no gene match: 9. In nucleotides, the CDR3 is TGTGCCAGCAGCTGGGGACAGGGGGCCTTAGTCGATAATTCACCCCTCCACTTT. Amino acids: CASSWGQGALVDNSPLHF.

The chain couples TRBV18 to TRBJ1-5; TRBD1 agrees at 10 bases. CDR3 length equals 20 residues. From germline, CDR1 is KGHSH and CDR2 LQKENI. The V and J ends lost 0 bases and 0 bases, in that order; junction bases with no gene match: 11. The CDR3 loop reads CASSPPNTGTGAYSNQPQHF. The CDR3 DNA reads TGTGCCAGCTCACCACCTAATACAGGGACAGGGGCTTATAGCAATCAGCCCCAGCATTTT.

This clone was recorded only once. The V call is TRBV5-4, the J call TRBJ2-1; 10 bases are shared with TRBD2. Germline V gene lookup returns CDR1 SGHNT and CDR2 YYREEE (reference sequence). CDR3 size: 17 residues. V was clipped by 3 bases and J by 7 bases; unmatched bases: 13. CDR3 sequence: CASSSPFSGRPGNEQFF. The CDR3 DNA follows: TGTGCCAGCAGCTCTCCTTTTAGCGGGAGGCCAGGGAATGAGCAGTTCTTC. Filled out from reference TRBV5-4 and TRBJ2-1, the complete variable domain reads ETGVTQSPTHLIKTRGQQVTLRCSSQSGHNTVSWYQQALGQGPQFIFQYYREEENGRGNFPPRFSGLQFPNYSSELNVNALELDDSALYLCASSSPFSGRPGNEQFFGPGTRLTVL.

This chain uses TRBV5-1 with TRBJ2-7, with a weak D call TRBD1 (5 bases). Germline V CDR1 and CDR2: SGHRS, YFSETQ. The V end lost 5 bases, the J end lost 0 bases, and 6 bases lay between the germline ends. This CDR3 comprises 12 residues. CDR3 in DNA: TGCGCCAGCAGACAGGACTCCTACGAGCAGTACTTC. Translated, it gives CASRQDSYEQYF.

In its sample, this clone was seen once. This chain uses TRBV6-5 with TRBJ2-7, with 10 bases identical to TRBD1. V was clipped by 2 bases and J by 3 bases; unmatched bases: 4. Germline CDR1 and CDR2: MNHEY and SVGAGI. The CDR3 covers 15 residues. The CDR3, as DNA: TGTGCCAGCAGTTACCGGGACAGGGGTGACTACGAGCAGTACTTC. This encodes CASSYRDRGDYEQYF.

The chain combines TRBV19 with TRBJ1-5, with D possibly matching TRBD1 (6 bases). Germline assignment: CDR1 LNHDA and CDR2 SQIVND (reference sequence). The V gene lost 3 bases and the J gene lost 4 bases, with 10 bases spanning the gap. CDR3 length: 14 amino acids. The CDR3 sequence: CASSIDRWNQPQHF. In nucleotides, the CDR3 is TGTGCCAGTAGTATCGACAGGTGGAATCAGCCCCAGCATTTT.

The chain has TRBV10-1 and TRBJ1-4, with TRBD1 identical over 8 bases. This CDR3 has 16 residues. The V segment lost 5 bases and the J segment 0 bases; nucleotides outside the gene matches: 5. CDR1 is WNHNN and CDR2 is SYGVQD in the germline V gene (reference sequence). Written as DNA, the CDR3 is TGCGCCAGCAGTCAAGGGGGACAGGCAACTAATGAAAAACTGTTTTTT. It translates to CASSQGGQATNEKLFF.

This chain joins TRBV5-1 and TRBJ2-7, with D maybe TRBD2 (6 bases). V lost 4 bases, J lost 1 base, and 15 bases lay in between. The CDR3 contains 15 residues. Germline loops: CDR1 SGHRS, CDR2 YFSETQ. The CDR3 region is CASSRGPGESYEQYF. Here the CDR3 DNA reads TGCGCCAGCAGCCGTGGGCCGGGAGAGTCCTACGAGCAGTACTTC.

The genes are TRBV18 and TRBJ2-7; the match to TRBD2 covers 11 bases. CDR1 KGHSH and CDR2 LQKENI come from the germline V gene. The CDR3 sequence is 16 residues long. V dropped 2 bases and J dropped 1; count of bases not matched to a gene: 4. The CDR3 DNA follows: TGTGCCAGCTCACCATCAGGGACTAGCGGATCCTACGAGCAGTACTTC. It encodes CASSPSGTSGSYEQYF.

The chain recombines TRBV5-6 with TRBJ2-7; D is possibly TRBD2 (5 bases). V lost 4 bases, J lost 2 bases, and 16 bases lay in between. The CDR3 is 15 residues long. Germline V lookup: CDR1 SGHDT, CDR2 YYEEEE. The CDR3 bases are TGTGCCAGCAGCCCCCGGCCGAGGGCGGCCTACGAGCAGTACTTC. It codes for CASSPRPRAAYEQYF. The variable domain in full, completed from reference TRBV5-6 and TRBJ2-7, reads DAGVTQSPTHLIKTRGQQVTLRCSPKSGHDTVSWYQQALGQGPQFIFQYYEEEERQRGNFPDRFSGHQFPNYSSELNVNALLLGDSALYLCASSPRPRAAYEQYFGPGTRLTVT.

The chain uses TRBV28 and TRBJ2-7; TRBD1 matches at 9 bases. From germline, CDR1 is MDHEN and CDR2 SYDVKM. CDR3 length: 15 residues. With V trimmed by 6 bases and J by 4 bases, 10 bases remained unmatched. This CDR3 reads CASSSRDRASYEQYF. The CDR3 nucleotides are TGTGCCAGCAGCAGCCGGGACAGGGCCTCTTACGAGCAGTACTTC.

The chain has TRBV7-9 and TRBJ1-2; no reliable D call. With 1 base removed from V and 4 bases from J, the gap between germline ends came to 7 bases. The CDR3 sequence is 13 residues long. Per germline, CDR1 SEHNR and CDR2 FQNEAQ (reference sequence). The CDR3 here is CASSLGPSYGYTF. The CDR3 DNA follows: TGTGCCAGCAGCTTAGGTCCCAGCTATGGCTACACCTTC.

The chain is built from TRBV11-2 and TRBJ2-3; 11 bases are a match to TRBD2. This CDR3 spans 16 amino acids. CDR1 SGHAT and CDR2 FQNNGV come from the germline V gene. V lost 5 bases, J lost 1 base, and 5 bases stayed unmatched. Written as DNA, the CDR3 is TGTGCCAGCAGCGTGCTAGCGGGAGGACGCACAGATACGCAGTATTTT. It is translated as CASSVLAGGRTDTQYF.

This chain uses TRBV27 with TRBJ2-7; D is uncertain. The germline gives CDR1 MNHEY, CDR2 SMNVEV (reference sequence). Trimming removed 7 bases at V and 6 bases at J, with 13 bases between. The CDR3 extends over 12 amino acids. The CDR3 is CASNTRHGEQYF. The CDR3 nucleotides are TGTGCCAGCAATACGAGGCATGGCGAGCAGTACTTC.

This clone was seen more than once but under ten times. The V call is TRBV5-1, the J call TRBJ2-1; 11 positions agree with TRBD2. Germline loops: CDR1 SGHRS, CDR2 YFSETQ. With 4 bases clipped from V and 7 bases from J, the junction kept 16 bases outside the gene matches. This CDR3 region has 18 residues. This CDR3 reads CASSPRTSGPGDLNEQFF. CDR3 sequence (DNA): TGCGCCAGCAGCCCCAGGACTAGCGGGCCAGGGGATTTAAATGAGCAGTTCTTC. Based on the CDR3 plus reference TRBV5-1 and TRBJ2-1, the full variable domain is KAGVTQTPRYLIKTRGQQVTLSCSPISGHRSVSWYQQTPGQGLQFLFEYFSETQRNKGNFPGRFSGRQFSNSRSEMNVSTLELGDSALYLCASSPRTSGPGDLNEQFFGPGTRLTVL.